Presented here are 29 T cell receptor beta chains from one specimen sequenced in a study of cytomegalovirus exposure and HLA in healthy donors. PCR used 60 Vbeta primers and 13 Jbeta primers. The assay was immunoSEQ multiplex PCR, and TCRdb's table has in-frame clones only and misses some. The sample has about 210,000 clones, roughly 87% seen once; the top ten hold approximately 0.98%. Material for sequencing was PBMCs. The source of these receptors is a boy aged 2 to 10 in good health and CMV-seronegative.

This chain uses TRBV7-9 with TRBJ1-1; a weak D match, TRBD1 (6 bases). The CDR3 extends over 16 amino acids. Germline V lookup: CDR1 SEHNR, CDR2 FQNEAQ (reference sequence). Trimming took 4 bases from V and 3 from J, leaving 18 bases between them. The CDR3 loop reads CASSSETGGGDTEAFF. DNA of the CDR3: TGTGCCAGCAGCTCCGAGACAGGAGGAGGTGACACTGAAGCTTTCTTT.

This chain uses TRBV5-1 with TRBJ2-1, with 10 nucleotides matching TRBD1. There are 15 residues in the CDR3. After removal of 6 bases from V and 6 bases from J, the junction contained 9 bases not matched to a gene. Looked up from germline, CDR1 is SGHRS and CDR2 is YFSETQ. The CDR3 loop is CASIQDRGGPNEQFF. The CDR3 DNA reads TGCGCCAGCATCCAGGACAGGGGGGGCCCCAATGAGCAGTTCTTC.

This clone was recorded a few times. The chain has TRBV7-9 and TRBJ2-4; 12 bases agree with TRBD2. The CDR3 is 17 residues long. Germline CDR1 reads SEHNR; CDR2 reads FQNEAQ (reference sequence). The V gene end was trimmed by 5 bases and the J gene end by 5 bases; junction bases not matched to a gene: 10. CDR3 residues: CASSPPLAGGRENIQYF. In DNA, the CDR3 is TGTGCCAGCAGCCCCCCACTAGCGGGGGGCCGGGAAAACATTCAGTACTTC.

This clone was detected a few times. This sequence joins TRBV6-5 and TRBJ2-7, with a possible D match to TRBD2 (6 bases). The germline CDR1 and CDR2 sequences are MNHEY and SVGAGI. CDR3 length equals 11 residues. V dropped 6 bases and J dropped 3 bases, with 6 bases sitting between them. As DNA, the CDR3 is TGTGCCAGCAGGCGGGACTACGAGCAGTACTTC. Its protein is CASRRDYEQYF.

The V and J genes are TRBV7-3 and TRBJ1-2; D perhaps matches TRBD1 (5 bases). The germline V gene has CDR1 SGHTA and CDR2 FQGTGA. Trimming cost V 0 bases and J 3 bases, with 14 bases left between them. The CDR3 spans 16 residues. The CDR3 nucleotides read TGTGCCAGCAGCTTAACTTATCCCCCCAGGGACTATGGCTACACCTTC. Its protein product is CASSLTYPPRDYGYTF. Full variable domain (missing parts from reference TRBV7-3 and TRBJ1-2): GAGVSQTPSNKVTEKGKYVELRCDPISGHTALYWYRQSLGQGPEFLIYFQGTGAADDSGLPNDRFFAVRPEGSVSTLKIQRTERGDSAVYLCASSLTYPPRDYGYTFGSGTRLTVV.

The chain uses TRBV5-1 and TRBJ1-1, with D maybe TRBD1 (5 bases). The V and J ends lost 0 bases and 10 bases respectively, with 19 bases between them. This CDR3 contains 15 residues. Germline assignment: CDR1 SGHRS and CDR2 YFSETQ. Here the CDR3 reads CASSLGDSGIRAAFF. The CDR3 bases are TGCGCCAGCAGCTTGGGGGACTCGGGCATCCGGGCAGCTTTCTTT.

The V and J genes are TRBV25-1 and TRBJ2-7; 9 positions agree with TRBD1. V lost 6 bases to trimming and J lost 3 bases; unmatched junction nucleotides: 9. Germline assignment: CDR1 MGHDK and CDR2 SYGVNS. CDR3 length equals 15 residues. In DNA form, the CDR3 reads TGTGCCAGCAGAGACACAGGGGGCAAGGACTACGAGCAGTACTTC. This gives the protein CASRDTGGKDYEQYF.

The genes are TRBV29-1 and TRBJ2-7, with 7 bases identical to TRBD2. This CDR3 has 13 residues. J gave up 2 bases and V 5 bases, and 6 bases lay outside the gene matches. The V gene's germline CDR1 is SQVTM and CDR2 ANQGSEA. The CDR3 bases are TGCAGCGTTCGAGCGGGACGACCCTACGAGCAGTACTTC. Encoded protein: CSVRAGRPYEQYF.

The rearrangement joins TRBV27 to TRBJ1-1; tentatively, D is TRBD1 (5 bases). Trimming left V 7 bases short and J 0 bases short, with 12 bases between. CDR3 size: 14 residues. CDR1 is MNHEY and CDR2 is SMNVEV in the germline V gene (reference sequence). The CDR3 loop is CASIRGGMNTEAFF. The CDR3 nucleotides read TGTGCCAGCATTCGGGGGGGAATGAACACTGAAGCTTTCTTT.

J is TRBJ1-5 and V is TRBV27; D not resolved. The CDR3 is 15 amino acids. V was pared by 1 base and J by 3 bases, with 10 bases between. The germline V gene encodes CDR1 MNHEY and CDR2 SMNVEV (reference sequence). Here the CDR3 reads CASSLFSSVNQPQHF. The CDR3 nucleotides are TGTGCCAGCAGTTTATTCTCGAGCGTCAATCAGCCCCAGCATTTT.

This rearrangement joins TRBV5-1 to TRBJ2-1, with D possibly being TRBD2 (6 bases). V lost 4 bases to trimming and J lost 7 bases, with 18 bases between them. There are 15 residues in the CDR3. Looked up from germline, CDR1 is SGHRS and CDR2 is YFSETQ. CDR3 residues: CASSPRDFGGNEQFF. In DNA, the CDR3 is TGCGCCAGCAGCCCTCGGGACTTCGGCGGGAATGAGCAGTTCTTC.

The chain is built from TRBV29-1 and TRBJ2-1; 11 bases are a match to TRBD1. Germline CDR1 and CDR2: SQVTM and ANQGSEA. The CDR3 extends over 15 amino acids. Germline trimming cut 6 bases from V and 8 bases from J; bases unmatched to any gene: 12. CDR3 sequence reads: CSVIQGDRGDYEQFF. The CDR3, as DNA: TGCAGCGTAATACAAGGGGACAGGGGGGATTATGAGCAGTTCTTC.

The genes are TRBV7-2 and TRBJ2-1, with TRBD2 as a possible D gene (5 bases). Germline V gene lookup returns CDR1 SGHTA and CDR2 FQGNSA. The CDR3 is made up of 15 amino acids. Trimming removed 2 bases at V and 2 bases at J, with 10 bases between. The CDR3 is CASSLFPSTYNEQFF. CDR3 nucleotide sequence: TGTGCCAGCAGCTTATTTCCTAGCACCTACAATGAGCAGTTCTTC.

The chain has TRBV7-9 and TRBJ2-7, with 10 bases fitting TRBD1. CDR3 length equals 15 residues. Trimming cost V 5 bases and J 0 bases; bases outside gene matches: 4. Germline assignment: CDR1 SEHNR and CDR2 FQNEAQ (reference sequence). The CDR3: CASSLGQGSSYEQYF. The CDR3, as DNA: TGTGCCAGCAGCCTGGGACAGGGGAGCTCCTACGAGCAGTACTTC.

Notes on this clone: Other DNA sequences in this specimen translate into the identical CDR3. The V gene is TRBV7-9, the J gene TRBJ2-3; D gene unclear. Trimming shortened V by 1 base and J by 6 bases, and 8 bases separated the two germline ends. Germline lookup yields CDR1 SEHNR and CDR2 FQNEAQ (reference sequence). The CDR3 covers 13 residues. The CDR3 region is CASSLGFRDTQYF. The CDR3, as DNA: TGTGCCAGCAGCTTAGGGTTCAGGGATACGCAGTATTTT.

The rearrangement uses TRBV7-2 and TRBJ1-1, with D possibly being TRBD1 (6 bases). Trimming removed 1 base from V and 8 bases from J, with 11 bases in between. The CDR3 loop spans 13 amino acids. Per germline, CDR1 SGHTA and CDR2 FQGNSA. DNA of the CDR3: TGTGCCAGCAGCTTAGTACAGGGTCGCGAAGCTTTCTTT. Its protein product is CASSLVQGREAFF.

This clone has just one count. The V gene is TRBV7-9, the J gene TRBJ2-5; D is unresolved. Per the germline V gene, CDR1 is SEHNR and CDR2 is FQNEAQ (reference sequence). V lost 5 bases to trimming and J lost 4 bases, with 17 bases between them. This CDR3 contains 15 residues. The CDR3 here is CASSRQPPLIETQYF. Here the CDR3 DNA reads TGTGCCAGCAGCCGCCAACCTCCCCTAATAGAGACCCAGTACTTC.

To note about this clone: The sample has other DNA sequences that encode this CDR3 too. V usage is TRBV28 and J usage is TRBJ1-1; 7 bases align to TRBD1. This CDR3 has 16 amino acids. The germline V gene encodes CDR1 MDHEN and CDR2 SYDVKM. V lost 2 bases, J lost 1 base, and 7 bases stayed unmatched. The CDR3: CASSLKPGQRNTEAFF. The CDR3 DNA reads as TGTGCCAGCAGTTTAAAGCCGGGACAGAGGAACACTGAAGCTTTCTTT.

The chain uses TRBV30 and TRBJ2-2, with TRBD1 identical over 8 bases. V was pared by 5 bases and J by 6 bases, with 8 bases of the junction left unmatched. Germline V gene data show CDR1 as GTSNPN and CDR2 as SVGIG (reference sequence). This CDR3 contains 14 residues. CDR3 nucleotide sequence: TGTGCCTGGGACCGGGACAGGTCATCCGGGGAGCTGTTTTTT. Translating it yields CAWDRDRSSGELFF. The full variable domain, rest sourced from reference TRBV30 and TRBJ2-2, is SQTIHQWPATLVQPVGSPLSLECTVEGTSNPNLYWYRQAAGRGLQLLFYSVGIGQISSEVPQNLSASRPQDRQFILSSKKLLLSDSGFYLCAWDRDRSSGELFFGEGSRLTVL.

CDR3 nucleotides: TGTGCCAGCAGTTACTCCGGCGGAGGTACTCCCTACGAGCAGTACTTC. Encoded protein: CASSYSGGGTPYEQYF. V is TRBV6-5 and J is TRBJ2-7; D perhaps matches TRBD2 (5 bases). The V gene lost 0 bases and the J gene lost 2 bases, with 14 bases spanning the gap. From germline, CDR1 is MNHEY and CDR2 SVGAGI. The CDR3 runs to 16 residues.

The V gene is TRBV29-1, the J gene TRBJ2-5; TRBD1 might be the D (6 bases). CDR3 length equals 14 residues. The germline CDR1 and CDR2 sequences are SQVTM and ANQGSEA. Deletions cut 7 bases from V and 6 bases from J, with 21 bases between. As DNA, the CDR3 is TGCAGCGCCACCGCCGTACAGGGATCGCAGACCCAGTACTTC. It is translated as CSATAVQGSQTQYF.

This clone was counted a few times. CDR3 nucleotide sequence: TGTGCCAGCAGTGAGATGCGGGGGGCTCAAGAGACCCAGTACTTC. Translation gives CASSEMRGAQETQYF. The rearrangement uses TRBV6-1 and TRBJ2-5; 8 nucleotides agree with TRBD2. V lost 3 bases and J lost 2; bases outside the gene matches: 5. The CDR3 covers 15 residues. CDR1 and CDR2 from the germline V gene are MNHNS and SASEGT.

The V and J genes are TRBV28 and TRBJ1-5; D unclear. The length of the CDR3 is 16 residues. Between the trimmed V and J ends, which lost 3 bases and 0 bases, there was a span of 12 bases. Germline values: CDR1 MDHEN, CDR2 SYDVKM. This chain's CDR3 is CASSLGPLGSNQPQHF. The DNA for the CDR3 is TGTGCCAGCAGTTTGGGCCCCTTAGGTAGCAATCAGCCCCAGCATTTT.

The chain recombines TRBV15 with TRBJ2-5, with 7 bases that match TRBD2. The CDR3 is 14 residues long. The junction had 3 bases not matched to a gene; V was cut back by 0 bases and J by 5 bases. Germline CDR1 is LNHNV and CDR2 is YYDKDF (reference sequence). Here the CDR3 DNA reads TGTGCCACCAGCAGAGATCCGGGAGGTGAGACCCAGTACTTC. It yields the protein CATSRDPGGETQYF.

The J gene is TRBJ1-5, the V gene TRBV4-2, with D unresolved. Per the germline V gene, CDR1 is LGHNA and CDR2 is YNFKEQ. This CDR3 is built from 13 residues. Trimming took off 4 bases at V and 5 bases at J, with 9 bases between the two ends. The CDR3 reads CASSLRTYQPQHF. CDR3 nucleotide sequence: TGTGCCAGCAGCCTCAGGACTTATCAGCCCCAGCATTTT.

CDR3 amino acids: CASSEGQGSTYEQYF. Written as DNA, the CDR3 is TGTGCCAGCAGTGAAGGGCAGGGATCAACCTACGAGCAGTACTTC. The rearrangement joins TRBV2 to TRBJ2-7; TRBD1 is a possible D gene (5 bases). There are 15 residues in the CDR3. Trimming took off 1 base at V and 2 bases at J, with 12 bases between the two ends. Per the germline V gene, CDR1 is SNHLY and CDR2 is FYNNEI. The complete variable domain, with remaining parts taken from reference TRBV2 and TRBJ2-7, reads EPEVTQTPSHQVTQMGQEVILRCVPISNHLYFYWYRQILGQKVEFLVSFYNNEISEKSEIFDDQFSVERPDGSNFTLKIRSTKLEDSAMYFCASSEGQGSTYEQYFGPGTRLTVT.

The gene calls are TRBV7-6 and TRBJ1-5, with D possibly matching TRBD1 (5 bases). Germline V gives CDR1 SGHVS, CDR2 FNYEAQ. CDR3 size: 13 residues. V gave up 8 bases and J gave up 7 bases, with 15 bases separating them. CDR3 coding DNA: TGTGCCAGCGGGGGAGGGGTGGAACAGCCCCAGCATTTT. As protein: CASGGGVEQPQHF.

The rearrangement uses TRBV29-1 and TRBJ2-2; tentative D call: TRBD1 (6 bases). Deletions cut 7 bases from V and 1 base from J, with 10 bases between. The CDR3 runs 13 residues. Germline CDR1 reads SQVTM; CDR2 reads ANQGSEA. The CDR3 loop reads CSAPGQNTGELFF. CDR3 nucleotides: TGCAGCGCCCCGGGACAGAACACCGGGGAGCTGTTTTTT.

The chain uses TRBV6-6 and TRBJ1-6; D uncertain. The ends were cut back, 0 bases at V and 7 bases at J, with 10 bases in the middle. The CDR3 consists of 15 residues. Germline V CDR1 and CDR2: MNHNY, SVGAGI (reference sequence). CDR3 coding DNA: TGTGCCAGCAGTTACTCTCCCGGGGTGAATTCACCCCTCCACTTT. Amino acid sequence: CASSYSPGVNSPLHF.